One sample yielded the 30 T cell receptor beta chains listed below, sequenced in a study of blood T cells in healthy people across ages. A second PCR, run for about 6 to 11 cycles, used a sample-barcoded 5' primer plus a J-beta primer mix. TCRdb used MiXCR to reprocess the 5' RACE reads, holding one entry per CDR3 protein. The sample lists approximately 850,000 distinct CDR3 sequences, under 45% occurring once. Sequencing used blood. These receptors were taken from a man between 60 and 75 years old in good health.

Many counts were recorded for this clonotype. CDR3 protein: CASSFKYEQYF. CDR3 bases: TGTGCCAGCAGTTTCAAATACGAGCAGTACTTC. This chain connects TRBV12-3 or TRBV12-4 to TRBJ2-7; D unclear. V dropped 3 bases and J dropped 4 bases, with 4 bases sitting between them. The CDR3 is made up of 11 amino acids.

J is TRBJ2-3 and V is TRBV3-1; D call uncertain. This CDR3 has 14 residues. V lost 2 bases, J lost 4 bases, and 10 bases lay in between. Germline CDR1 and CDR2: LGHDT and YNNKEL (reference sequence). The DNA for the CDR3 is TGTGCCAGCAGCCAAAACGCGGTTGCAGATACGCAGTATTTT. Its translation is CASSQNAVADTQYF.

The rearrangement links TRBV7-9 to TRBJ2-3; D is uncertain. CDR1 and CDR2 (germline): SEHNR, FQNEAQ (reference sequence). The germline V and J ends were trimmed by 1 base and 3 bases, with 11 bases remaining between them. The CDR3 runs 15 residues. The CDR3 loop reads CASSLEKGRTDTQYF. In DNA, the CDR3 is TGTGCCAGCAGCTTAGAAAAGGGAAGAACAGATACGCAGTATTTT.

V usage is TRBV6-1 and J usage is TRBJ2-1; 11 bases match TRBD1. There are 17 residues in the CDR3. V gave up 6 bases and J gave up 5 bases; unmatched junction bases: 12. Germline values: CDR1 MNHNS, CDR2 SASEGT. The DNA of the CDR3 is TGTGCCAGCAGACCCCCTCTCGGGACAGGGGGGAACAATGAGCAGTTCTTC. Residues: CASRPPLGTGGNNEQFF.

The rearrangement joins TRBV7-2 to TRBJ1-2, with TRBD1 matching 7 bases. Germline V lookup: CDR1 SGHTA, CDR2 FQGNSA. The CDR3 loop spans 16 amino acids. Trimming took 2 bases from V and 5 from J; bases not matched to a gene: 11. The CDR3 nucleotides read TGTGCCAGCAGCTTAACAACTTATACAGGGGAATATGGCTACACCTTC. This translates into CASSLTTYTGEYGYTF. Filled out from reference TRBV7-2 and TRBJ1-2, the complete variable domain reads GAGVSQSPSNKVTEKGKDVELRCDPISGHTALYWYRQSLGQGLEFLIYFQGNSAPDKSGLPSDRFSAERTGGSVSTLTIQRTQQEDSAVYLCASSLTTYTGEYGYTFGSGTRLTVV.

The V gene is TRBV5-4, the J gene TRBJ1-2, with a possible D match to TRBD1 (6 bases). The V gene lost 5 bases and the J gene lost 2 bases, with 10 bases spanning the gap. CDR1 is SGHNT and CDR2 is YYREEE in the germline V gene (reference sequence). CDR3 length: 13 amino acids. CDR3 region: CASRRGTNYGYTF. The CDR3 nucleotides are TGTGCCAGCAGGAGGGGGACAAACTATGGCTACACCTTC. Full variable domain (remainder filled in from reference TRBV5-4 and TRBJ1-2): ETGVTQSPTHLIKTRGQQVTLRCSSQSGHNTVSWYQQALGQGPQFIFQYYREEENGRGNFPPRFSGLQFPNYSSELNVNALELDDSALYLCASRRGTNYGYTFGSGTRLTVV.

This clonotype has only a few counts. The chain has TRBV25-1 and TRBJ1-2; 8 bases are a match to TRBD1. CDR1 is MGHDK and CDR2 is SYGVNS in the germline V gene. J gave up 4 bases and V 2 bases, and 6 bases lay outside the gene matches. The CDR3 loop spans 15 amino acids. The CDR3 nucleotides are TGTGCCAGCAGTGAACCCCGAACAGGGGGCTATGGCTACACCTTC. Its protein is CASSEPRTGGYGYTF.

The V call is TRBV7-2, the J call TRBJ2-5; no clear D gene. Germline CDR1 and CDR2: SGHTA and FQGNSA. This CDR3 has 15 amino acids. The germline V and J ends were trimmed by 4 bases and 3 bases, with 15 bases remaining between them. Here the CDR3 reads CASSSTTGVKETQYF. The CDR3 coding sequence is TGTGCCAGCAGCTCTACTACTGGGGTAAAAGAGACCCAGTACTTC.

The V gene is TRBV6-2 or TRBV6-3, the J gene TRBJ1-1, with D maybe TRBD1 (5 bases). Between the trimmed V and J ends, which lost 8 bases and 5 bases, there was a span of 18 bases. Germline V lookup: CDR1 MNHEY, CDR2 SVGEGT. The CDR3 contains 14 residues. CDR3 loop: CASQYGGVKTEAFF. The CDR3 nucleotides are TGTGCCAGCCAATACGGGGGGGTAAAGACTGAAGCTTTCTTT.

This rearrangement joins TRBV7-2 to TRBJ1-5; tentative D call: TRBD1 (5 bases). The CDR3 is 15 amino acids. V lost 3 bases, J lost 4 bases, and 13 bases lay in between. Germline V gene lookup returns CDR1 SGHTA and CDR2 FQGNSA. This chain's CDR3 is CASSLRQGPNQPQHF. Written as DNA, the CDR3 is TGTGCCAGCAGCTTGCGGCAGGGACCTAATCAGCCCCAGCATTTT. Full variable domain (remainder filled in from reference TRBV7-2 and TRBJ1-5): GAGVSQSPSNKVTEKGKDVELRCDPISGHTALYWYRQSLGQGLEFLIYFQGNSAPDKSGLPSDRFSAERTGGSVSTLTIQRTQQEDSAVYLCASSLRQGPNQPQHFGDGTRLSIL.

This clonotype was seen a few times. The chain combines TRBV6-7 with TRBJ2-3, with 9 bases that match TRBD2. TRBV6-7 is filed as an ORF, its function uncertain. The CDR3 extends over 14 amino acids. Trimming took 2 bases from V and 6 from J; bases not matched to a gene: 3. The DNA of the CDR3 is TGTGCCAGCAGTTACCGCAGCGGGGGGGATACGCAGTATTTT. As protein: CASSYRSGGDTQYF.

CDR3 bases: TGTGCCAGCGGCGGGACACTTCACACAGATACGCAGTATTTT. Its protein product is CASGGTLHTDTQYF. V and J are TRBV9 and TRBJ2-3, with D perhaps given as TRBD1 or TRBD2 (6 bases each). CDR3 length: 14 residues. The germline V gene encodes CDR1 SGDLS and CDR2 YYNGEE. The germline V and J ends were trimmed by 7 bases and 2 bases, with 14 bases remaining between them.

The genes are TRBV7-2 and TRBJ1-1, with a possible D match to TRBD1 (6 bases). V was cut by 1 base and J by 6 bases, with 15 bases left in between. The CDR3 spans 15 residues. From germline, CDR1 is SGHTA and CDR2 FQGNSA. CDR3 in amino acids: CASSLGGNRASEAFF. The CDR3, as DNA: TGTGCCAGCAGCTTAGGAGGGAACAGGGCCTCTGAAGCTTTCTTT.

The CDR3 DNA follows: TGTGCCAGCAGCTTAGCGAGGGTAGCGGGGGCCCTAGCCGCCGAGCAGTACTTC. Protein: CASSLARVAGALAAEQYF. The J gene is TRBJ2-7, the V gene TRBV7-9; TRBD2 agrees at 9 bases. The CDR3 is 18 residues long. Trimming took 0 bases from V and 6 from J; bases not matched to a gene: 15. The germline V gene has CDR1 SEHNR and CDR2 FQNEAQ (reference sequence).

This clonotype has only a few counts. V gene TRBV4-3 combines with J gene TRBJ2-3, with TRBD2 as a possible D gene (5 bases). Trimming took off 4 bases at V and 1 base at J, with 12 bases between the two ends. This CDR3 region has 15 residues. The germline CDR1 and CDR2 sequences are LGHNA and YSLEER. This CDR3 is CASSPRGYGTDTQYF. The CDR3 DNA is TGCGCCAGCAGCCCCCGGGGTTACGGCACAGATACGCAGTATTTT.

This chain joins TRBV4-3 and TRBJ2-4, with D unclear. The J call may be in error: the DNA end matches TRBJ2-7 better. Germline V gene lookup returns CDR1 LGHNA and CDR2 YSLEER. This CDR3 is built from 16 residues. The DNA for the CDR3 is TGCGCCAGCAGCCAAGATCAAGGGCCGCCTTTTCTCGAGCAGTACTTC. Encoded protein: CASSQDQGPPFLEQYF.

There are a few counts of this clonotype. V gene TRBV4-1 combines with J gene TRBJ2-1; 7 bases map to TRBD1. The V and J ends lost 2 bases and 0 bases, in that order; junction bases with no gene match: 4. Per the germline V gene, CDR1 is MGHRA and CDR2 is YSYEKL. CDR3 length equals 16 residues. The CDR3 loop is CASSQRGQVSYNEQFF. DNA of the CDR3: TGCGCCAGCAGCCAACGCGGACAGGTCTCCTACAATGAGCAGTTCTTC.

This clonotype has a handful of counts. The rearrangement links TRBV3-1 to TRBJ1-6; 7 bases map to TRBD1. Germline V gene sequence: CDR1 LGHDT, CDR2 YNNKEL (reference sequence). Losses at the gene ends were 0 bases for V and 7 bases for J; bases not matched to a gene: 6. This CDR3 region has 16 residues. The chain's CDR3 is CASSQETGWPNSPLHF. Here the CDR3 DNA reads TGTGCCAGCAGCCAAGAGACAGGGTGGCCCAATTCACCCCTCCACTTT.

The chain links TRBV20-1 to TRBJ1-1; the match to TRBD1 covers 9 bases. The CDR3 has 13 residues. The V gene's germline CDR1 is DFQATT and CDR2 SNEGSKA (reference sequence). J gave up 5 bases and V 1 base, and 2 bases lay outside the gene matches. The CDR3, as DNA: TGCAGTGCTAGAGTACAGGGGGCGACTGAAGCTTTCTTT. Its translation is CSARVQGATEAFF.

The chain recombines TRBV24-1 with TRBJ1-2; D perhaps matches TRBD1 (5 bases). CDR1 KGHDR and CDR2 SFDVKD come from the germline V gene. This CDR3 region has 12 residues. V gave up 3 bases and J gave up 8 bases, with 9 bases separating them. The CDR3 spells CATSDGGVGYTF. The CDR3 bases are TGTGCCACCAGTGATGGGGGGGTCGGCTACACCTTC.

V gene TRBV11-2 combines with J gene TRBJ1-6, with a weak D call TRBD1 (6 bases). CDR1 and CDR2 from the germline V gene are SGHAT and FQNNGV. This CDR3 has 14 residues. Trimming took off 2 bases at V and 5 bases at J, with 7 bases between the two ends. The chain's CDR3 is CASSLWTDNSPLHF. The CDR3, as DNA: TGTGCCAGCAGCTTATGGACAGATAATTCACCCCTCCACTTT. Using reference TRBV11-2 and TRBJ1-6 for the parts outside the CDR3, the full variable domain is EAGVAQSPRYKIIEKRQSVAFWCNPISGHATLYWYQQILGQGPKLLIQFQNNGVVDDSQLPKDRFSAERLKGVDSTLKIQPAKLEDSAVYLCASSLWTDNSPLHFGNGTRLTVT.

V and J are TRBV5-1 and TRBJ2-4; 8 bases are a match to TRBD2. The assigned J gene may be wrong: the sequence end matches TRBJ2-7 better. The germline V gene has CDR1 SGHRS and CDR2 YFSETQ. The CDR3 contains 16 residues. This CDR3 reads CASSLLTGGAVDEQYF. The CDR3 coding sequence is TGCGCCAGCAGCCTACTGACGGGGGGGGCGGTCGACGAGCAGTACTTC.

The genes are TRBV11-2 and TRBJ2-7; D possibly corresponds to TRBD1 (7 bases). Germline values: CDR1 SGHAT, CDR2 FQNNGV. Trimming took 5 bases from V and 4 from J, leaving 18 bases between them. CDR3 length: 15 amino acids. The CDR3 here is CASSIRGTDNYEQYF. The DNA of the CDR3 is TGTGCCAGCAGCATTCGGGGGACAGATAATTACGAGCAGTACTTC.

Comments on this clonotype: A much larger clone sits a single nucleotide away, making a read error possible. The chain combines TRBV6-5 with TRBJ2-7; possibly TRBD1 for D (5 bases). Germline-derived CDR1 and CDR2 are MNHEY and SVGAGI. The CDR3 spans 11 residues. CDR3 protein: CVSTKGYEQYF. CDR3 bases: TGTGTCAGCACGAAGGGGTACGAGCAGTACTTC.

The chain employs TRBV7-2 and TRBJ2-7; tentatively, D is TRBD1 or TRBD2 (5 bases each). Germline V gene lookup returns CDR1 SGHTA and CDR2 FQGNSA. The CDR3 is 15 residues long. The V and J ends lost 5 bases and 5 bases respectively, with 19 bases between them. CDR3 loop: CASSPRGPRNHEQYF. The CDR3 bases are TGTGCCAGCAGCCCCCGGGGCCCACGAAACCACGAGCAGTACTTC.

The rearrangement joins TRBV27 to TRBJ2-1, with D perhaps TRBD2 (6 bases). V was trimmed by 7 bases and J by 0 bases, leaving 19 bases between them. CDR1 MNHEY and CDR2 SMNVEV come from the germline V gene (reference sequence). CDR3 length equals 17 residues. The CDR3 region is CASKMGLAQSSYNEQFF. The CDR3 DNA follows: TGTGCCAGCAAGATGGGCCTAGCGCAGAGCTCCTACAATGAGCAGTTCTTC.

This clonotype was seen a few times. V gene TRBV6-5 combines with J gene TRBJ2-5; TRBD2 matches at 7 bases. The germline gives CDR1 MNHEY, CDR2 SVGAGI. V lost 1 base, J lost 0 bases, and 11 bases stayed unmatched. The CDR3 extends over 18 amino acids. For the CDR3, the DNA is TGTGCCAGCAGTTACTTATCAGGTCACGGGGGGAACCAAGAGACCCAGTACTTC. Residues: CASSYLSGHGGNQETQYF.

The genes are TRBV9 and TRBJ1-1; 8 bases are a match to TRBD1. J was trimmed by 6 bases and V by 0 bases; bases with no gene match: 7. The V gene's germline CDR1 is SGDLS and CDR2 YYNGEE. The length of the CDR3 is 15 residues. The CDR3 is CASSVAVTGVAEAFF. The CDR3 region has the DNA TGTGCCAGCAGCGTAGCTGTGACAGGGGTCGCTGAAGCTTTCTTT.

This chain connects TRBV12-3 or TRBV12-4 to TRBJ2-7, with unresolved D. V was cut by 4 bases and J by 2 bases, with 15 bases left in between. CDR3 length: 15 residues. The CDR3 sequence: CASSSYSTKPYEQYF. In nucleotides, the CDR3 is TGTGCCAGCAGTTCTTACTCGACCAAGCCCTACGAGCAGTACTTC.

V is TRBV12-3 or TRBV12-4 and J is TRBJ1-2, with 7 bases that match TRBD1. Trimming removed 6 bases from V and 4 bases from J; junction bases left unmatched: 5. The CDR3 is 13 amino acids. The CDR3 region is CASRPGQFYGYTF. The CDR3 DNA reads TGTGCCAGCAGACCGGGACAGTTCTATGGCTACACCTTC.